The T cell receptor beta chain described here comes from a study of blood T cells in healthy people across ages. At the level of the study: About one barcoded beta molecule per two T cells came from capture by template switching. Study-wide results and caveats: Researchers said unsorted PBMCs prevented a conclusive naive versus antigen-experienced comparison.

Then a second PCR, running about 7 to 11 cycles, was carried out with a sample-barcoded 5' primer and a J-beta primer mix. Every cDNA was tagged by a template-switch adaptor with 12 random nucleotides. TCRdb reprocessed the 5' RACE reads via MiXCR and lists one record per CDR3 protein. The sample lists hundreds of thousands of distinct CDR3 sequences, approximately 50% occurring once. The CDR3 sequence is 16 residues long. The germline gives CDR1 SGHRS, CDR2 YFSETQ. Trimming left V 0 bases short and J 6 bases short, with 17 bases between. A note on this clonotype: Its antigen remains unknown.

The rearrangement joins TRBV5-1 to TRBJ2-3; D unresolved. The clonotype originates from a man between 60 and 70 years old in good health. The sequencing sample was made of blood. In DNA form, the CDR3 reads TGCGCCAGCAGCTTGGATGGCAACATCAGCCCGGATACGCAGTATTTT. It translates to CASSLDGNISPDTQYF. The full variable domain, in which reference TRBV5-1 and TRBJ2-3 provide the parts outside the CDR3, is KAGVTQTPRYLIKTRGQQVTLSCSPISGHRSVSWYQQTPGQGLQFLFEYFSETQRNKGNFPGRFSGRQFSNSRSEMNVSTLELGDSALYLCASSLDGNISPDTQYFGPGTRLTVL.